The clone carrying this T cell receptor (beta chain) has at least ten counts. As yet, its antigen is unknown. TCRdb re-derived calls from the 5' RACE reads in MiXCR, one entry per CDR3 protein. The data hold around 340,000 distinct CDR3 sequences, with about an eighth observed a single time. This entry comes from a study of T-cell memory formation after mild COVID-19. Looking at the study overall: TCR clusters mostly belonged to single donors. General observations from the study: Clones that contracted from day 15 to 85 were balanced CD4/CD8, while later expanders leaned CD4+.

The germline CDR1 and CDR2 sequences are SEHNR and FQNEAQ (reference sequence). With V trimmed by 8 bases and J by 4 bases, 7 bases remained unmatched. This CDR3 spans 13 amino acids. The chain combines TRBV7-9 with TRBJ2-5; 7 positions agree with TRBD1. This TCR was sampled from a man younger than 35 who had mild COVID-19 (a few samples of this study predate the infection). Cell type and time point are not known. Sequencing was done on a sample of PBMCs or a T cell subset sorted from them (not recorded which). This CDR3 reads CASLQGPLETQYF. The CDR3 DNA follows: TGTGCCAGCTTACAGGGGCCGCTAGAGACCCAGTACTTC.